A selection of T cell receptor beta chains follows, all from one sample in a study of blood T cell repertoires in COVID-19. Sequenced by immunoSEQ multiplex PCR; TCRdb stores in-frame clones only, minus some. Among 70,000 to 95,000 clones listed, around four fifths were seen once. The sequencing sample was made of peripheral blood. The receptors derive from an older man with active or convalescent COVID-19. Both conserved end residues are part of each CDR3. A D gene is named only where the DNA matches it firmly. Clone size is given for some rows only: seen once, a few or many times, or a class if the clone is expanded.

j_call,clone_size,d_call,v_call,cdr3_nt,cdr3_aa
TRBJ1-2,NA,NA,TRBV11-2,TGTGCCAGCAGCTTAGTGCGGGATGGCTACACCTTC,CASSLVRDGYTF
TRBJ2-1,NA,TRBD1,TRBV5-6,TGTGCCAGCAGCTTGTCCGGGACAGGGGACTACAATGAGCAGTTCTTC,CASSLSGTGDYNEQFF
TRBJ1-5,NA,TRBD1,TRBV19,TGTGCCAGTTCCTTGGGACAGGGGGCGGCTCAGCCCCAGCATTTT,CASSLGQGAAQPQHF
TRBJ2-3,NA,NA,TRBV3-1/TRBV3-2,TGTGCCAGCAGCCAAGCGTGGGGCGCTGGCACAGATACGCAGTATTTT,CASSQAWGAGTDTQYF
TRBJ1-6,NA,NA,TRBV5-1,TGCGCCAGCAGCTTGGAAGGGGGGGGAAATTCACCCCTCCACTTT,CASSLEGGGNSPLHF
TRBJ1-5,once,TRBD1,TRBV27,TGTGCCAGCAGTTCCGGGGTACAGGGGGCTAATCAGCCCCAGCATTTT,CASSSGVQGANQPQHF
TRBJ2-3,NA,NA,TRBV6-2/TRBV6-3,TGTGCCAGCAGCCCTGGTCCGGGGTATACGCAGTATTTT,CASSPGPGYTQYF
TRBJ1-6,NA,NA,TRBV29-1,TGCAGCGTTTCGGACACCTATAATTCACCCCTCCACTTT,CSVSDTYNSPLHF
TRBJ2-1,few,TRBD2,TRBV7-2,TGTGCCAGCAGCCGCACGGGGGGGCCGTTGGATGAGCAGTTCTTC,CASSRTGGPLDEQFF
TRBJ1-5,NA,NA,TRBV20-1,TGCAGTGCTAGTGGCGGCCCAGCTGGACAGCCCCAGCATTTT,CSASGGPAGQPQHF
TRBJ1-2,many,TRBD1,TRBV5-6,TGTGCCAGCAGCTTAGCAGGACAGGGGGTAGGCTACACCTTC,CASSLAGQGVGYTF
TRBJ1-1,NA,TRBD1,TRBV5-1,TGCGCCAGCAGCTTCGGGACAGGCCAGGGGGGCAACACTGAAGCTTTCTTT,CASSFGTGQGGNTEAFF
TRBJ2-5,once,TRBD2,TRBV4-2,TGTGCCAGCAGCCAAGAGCTCCCAGCGGGAGGGTTAGAGACCCAGTACTTC,CASSQELPAGGLETQYF
TRBJ1-5,NA,TRBD1,TRBV24-1,TGTGCCACCAGTGACTCAAGACAGGGGAGTTATCAGCCCCAGCATTTT,CATSDSRQGSYQPQHF
TRBJ2-5,NA,NA,TRBV6-2/TRBV6-3,TGTGCCAGCAGTTATTCGTACGGGCAAGAGACCCAGTACTTC,CASSYSYGQETQYF
TRBJ1-2,NA,NA,TRBV19,TGTGCCAGTAGGACCGAAGGACAAGAAGGTGGCTACACCTTC,CASRTEGQEGGYTF
TRBJ1-2,NA,NA,TRBV6-1,TGTGCCAGCAGTGAAGCTTGGGTAGGGGCCATGTATGGCTACACCTTC,CASSEAWVGAMYGYTF
TRBJ2-1,NA,TRBD2,TRBV5-5,TGTGCCAGCAGCTTAGCGGGAATGAGTTCTGAGCAGTTCTTC,CASSLAGMSSEQFF
TRBJ2-3,NA,TRBD1,TRBV10-3,TGTGCCATCAGGCCGGGACAGGGGACAGATACGCAGTATTTT,CAIRPGQGTDTQYF
TRBJ2-2,few,NA,TRBV29-1,TGCAGCGTTGTTTGGGGGGGCGGCGGGGAGCTGTTTTTT,CSVVWGGGGELFF
TRBJ1-1,once,NA,TRBV12-5,TGTGCTAGTGGATTGGGGCAGGGGCAGGACACTGAAGCTTTCTTT,CASGLGQGQDTEAFF
TRBJ2-3,NA,NA,TRBV5-6,TGTGCCAGCAGCGGAACTAGAGTGGATACGCAGTATTTT,CASSGTRVDTQYF
TRBJ2-5,NA,NA,TRBV5-1,TGCGCCAGCAGCTTGGTCCCGACAGGTCCGAGGGAGACCCAGTACTTC,CASSLVPTGPRETQYF
TRBJ2-3,NA,NA,TRBV5-6,TGTGCCAGCATGATGCTGAGCGGGGATACGCAGTATTTT,CASMMLSGDTQYF
TRBJ1-6,NA,TRBD1,TRBV19,TGTGCCAGTAGCAGGGACAGAAATTCACCCCTCCACTTT,CASSRDRNSPLHF
TRBJ2-3,NA,NA,TRBV11-2,TGTGCCACCTCAGGTGGGTCAGATACGCAGTATTTT,CATSGGSDTQYF
TRBJ2-5,NA,TRBD1,TRBV4-1,TGCGCCAGCAGCCACCAACAGGGGGCGTACCAAGAGACCCAGTACTTC,CASSHQQGAYQETQYF
TRBJ2-1,NA,TRBD2,TRBV27,TGTGCCAGCGGTCTAGCGGGGGCCCGCTCCTACAATGAGCAGTTCTTC,CASGLAGARSYNEQFF
TRBJ2-1,NA,NA,TRBV6-5,TGTGCCACCTCACGGGACACCTTTAGTAATGAGCAGTTCTTC,CATSRDTFSNEQFF
TRBJ2-3,NA,TRBD2,TRBV29-1,TGCAGCGTTGATTCTGGAGCTAGCGGTAGCACAGATACGCAGTATTTT,CSVDSGASGSTDTQYF
TRBJ2-5,NA,NA,TRBV19,TGTGCCAGTTCGAGACTAGGCCAAGAGACCCAGTACTTC,CASSRLGQETQYF
TRBJ1-2,NA,NA,TRBV18,TGTGCCAGCTCACCATTTCCCGGGAACCGTTACACCTTC,CASSPFPGNRYTF
TRBJ2-2,few,NA,TRBV19,TGTGCCAGTAGTCCGCCGGGATCGTGGGCCCGGGAGCTGTTTTTT,CASSPPGSWARELFF
TRBJ1-2,NA,NA,TRBV6-4,TGTGCCAGCAGTGACACGTCAGGCATTAACTATGGCTACACCTTC,CASSDTSGINYGYTF
TRBJ2-5,NA,NA,TRBV5-6,TGTGCCAGCAAACGGACCAGTCGGGGTAGGGAGACCCAGTACTTC,CASKRTSRGRETQYF
TRBJ1-2,NA,TRBD1,TRBV5-1,TGCGCCAGCAGCCAGGACAGGGGGCTGCAGGAATATGGCTACACCTTC,CASSQDRGLQEYGYTF
TRBJ2-5,NA,TRBD2,TRBV3-1/TRBV3-2,TGTGCCAGCAGCCTTCTACTAGCGGCGGGGGAGACCCAGTACTTC,CASSLLLAAGETQYF
TRBJ1-2,NA,NA,TRBV18,TGTGCCAGCTCACCCCCAGGGCCCCACTATGGCTACACCTTC,CASSPPGPHYGYTF
TRBJ1-1,NA,TRBD1,TRBV7-3,TGTGCCAGCAGACCCGGGACAGGGGAAAAAGCTTTCTTT,CASRPGTGEKAFF
TRBJ2-1,NA,NA,TRBV5-6,TGTGCCAGCAGCTACGGAGTGGACAATGAGCAGTTCTTC,CASSYGVDNEQFF
TRBJ1-6,NA,TRBD1,TRBV6-1,TGTGCCAGCAGTGAAATGAACAGGGGTCCCCTCCACTTT,CASSEMNRGPLHF
TRBJ1-5,NA,NA,TRBV12-5,TGTGCTAGTGGTTCAGGGTATAGCAATCAGCCCCAGCATTTT,CASGSGYSNQPQHF
TRBJ2-1,NA,NA,TRBV7-2,TGTGCCAGCAGAAAAGGGGGGGACGAGCAGTTCTTC,CASRKGGDEQFF
TRBJ1-1,NA,TRBD1,TRBV19,TGTGCCAGTAGTGGTGGACAGGGGTCTGTGGGGGACACTGAAGCTTTCTTT,CASSGGQGSVGDTEAFF
TRBJ2-1,NA,TRBD1,TRBV6-6,TGTGCCAGCAGTAGTCGGACAGGGGGAAGGGATGAGCAGTTCTTC,CASSSRTGGRDEQFF
TRBJ2-1,medium-sized,TRBD2,TRBV30,TGTGCCAGCTCAGGACTAGCGGGAGACGTCTGGTCGAATGAGCAGTTCTTC,CASSGLAGDVWSNEQFF
TRBJ2-1,NA,TRBD1,TRBV6-5,TGTGCCAGCAGACGGACAGGGAATGGGGCTGAGCAGTTCTTC,CASRRTGNGAEQFF
TRBJ1-1,few,NA,TRBV24-1,TGTGCCACCAGTGAAGACGGGGTGAACACTGAAGCTTTCTTT,CATSEDGVNTEAFF
TRBJ2-3,NA,NA,TRBV5-1,TGCGCCAGCAGCCGTCGTGACACAAACACAGATACGCAGTATTTT,CASSRRDTNTDTQYF
TRBJ1-2,NA,NA,TRBV24-1,TGTGCCACCAACTCAGGGGTAGACTATGGCTACACCTTC,CATNSGVDYGYTF
TRBJ1-1,NA,NA,TRBV3-1/TRBV3-2,TGTGCCAGCAGCCAAGTGGCTAGGGGGAGTAAAGCTTTCTTT,CASSQVARGSKAFF
TRBJ1-1,NA,NA,TRBV29-1,TGCAGCGCCGCGGGGGGCCTTAACCTTGAAGCTTTCTTT,CSAAGGLNLEAFF
TRBJ1-6,NA,NA,TRBV12-3/TRBV12-4,TGTGCCAGCAGTTTGAACGGGTGGTCACCCCTCCACTTT,CASSLNGWSPLHF
TRBJ2-3,once,NA,TRBV4-1,TGCGCCAGCAGCTACCAGGGTTCAGATACGCAGTATTTT,CASSYQGSDTQYF
TRBJ1-4,once,TRBD1,TRBV19,TGTGCCAGTAATGGACAGGGGTATGAAAAACTGTTTTTT,CASNGQGYEKLFF
TRBJ1-5,NA,NA,TRBV18,TGTGCCAGCTCGCCTAATAGCAATCAGCCCCAGCATTTT,CASSPNSNQPQHF
TRBJ1-5,NA,NA,TRBV28,TGTGCCAGCAGTTACTTTCTAGGACAGCCCCAGCATTTT,CASSYFLGQPQHF
TRBJ1-3,NA,NA,TRBV10-1,TGCGCCAGCATGTCCCACTCTGGAAACACCATATATTTT,CASMSHSGNTIYF